This T cell receptor beta chain was observed in a study of blood T cells in healthy people across ages. A second about 7 to 12 cycle PCR used barcoded and J-beta primers. TCRdb reprocessed the 5' RACE reads with MiXCR, giving one entry per CDR3 protein. The sample records roughly 700,000 distinct CDR3 sequences, around a quarter being singletons. This clonotype has a handful of counts. Antigen: not known. The CDR3 runs 19 residues. CDR1 and CDR2 from the germline V gene are SGHNT and YYREEE (reference sequence). V was shortened by 3 bases and J by 5 bases, with 26 bases between the two germline ends. General study results and limits: More naive CD4+ cells and higher diversity were found in long-lived than in aged donors. Donor CMV status was unknown, possibly confounding expanded clonotype changes.

The same specimen was also included in a second study, on T cells of mothers and their children. That study adds: There were over 10 million TCR beta CDR3 reads from each mother and around 2.9 million from each child.

Specimen: blood. This sequence joins TRBV5-4 and TRBJ2-2; D may be TRBD1 or TRBD2 (5 bases each). The origin of this receptor is a boy aged 5-17 years in good health. CDR3 sequence: CASSSGTSTGPVGTGELFF. CDR3 in DNA: TGTGCCAGCAGCTCTGGGACGTCGACGGGTCCAGTGGGTACCGGGGAGCTGTTTTTT.